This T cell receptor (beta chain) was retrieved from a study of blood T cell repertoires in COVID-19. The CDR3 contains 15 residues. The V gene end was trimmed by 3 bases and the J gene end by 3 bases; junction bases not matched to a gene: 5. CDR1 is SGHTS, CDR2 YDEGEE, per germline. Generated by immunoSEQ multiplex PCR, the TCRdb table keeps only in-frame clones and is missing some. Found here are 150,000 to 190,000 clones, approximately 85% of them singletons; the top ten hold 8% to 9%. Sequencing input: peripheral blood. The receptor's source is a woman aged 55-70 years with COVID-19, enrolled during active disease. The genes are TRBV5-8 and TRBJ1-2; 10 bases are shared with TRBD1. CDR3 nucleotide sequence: TGTGCCAGCAGCTGGGACAGGGGAGGCGACTATGGCTACACCTTC. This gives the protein CASSWDRGGDYGYTF.